This T cell receptor beta chain comes out of a study of regulatory T cells in long-lasting Graves disease. Arm-PCR of CDR3 regions and iRepertoire HTBI primers were used to build TCR beta libraries. TCRdb used MiXCR to reprocess the multiplex PCR reads, holding one entry per CDR3 protein. The data show roughly 500,000 distinct CDR3 sequences, around a fifth seen once. The time point was: persistent/refractory GD, antithyroid drugs over 5 years with positive TRAb. From PBMCs, RNA was extracted and then used to make the TCR library. The V gene lost 3 bases and the J gene lost 2 bases, with 10 bases spanning the gap. CDR3 length: 14 residues. Regarding the study as a whole: Those with persistent Graves' had less TCR diversity than newly diagnosed patients. Favored gene segments in persistent disease were TRBV28, TRBJ1-2 and TRBJ2-5.

This clonotype was counted ten times or more. Its antigen is not known. This material consisted of peripheral blood mononuclear cells (PBMCs), taken when the disease was refractory, from a patient treated with antithyroid drugs. This TCR was sampled from a female donor with Graves disease. The J gene is TRBJ2-5, the V gene TRBV12-3 or TRBV12-4; D uncertain. The CDR3 coding sequence is TGTGCCAGCAGTTTTCGGTCCGAACAAGAGACCCAGTACTTC. Translating gives CASSFRSEQETQYF.